Below are 11 T cell receptor beta chains sequenced from a single sample in a study of blood T cell repertoires in COVID-19. This table comes from immunoSEQ multiplex PCR, and its TCRdb copy is limited to in-frame clones, with some not included. In the table there are over 150,000 clones, 75% to 80% of which are singletons. The sample taken for sequencing was peripheral blood. The receptor source for this set is an older woman with acute or convalescent COVID-19.

This chain connects TRBV6-6 to TRBJ2-7; the match to TRBD2 covers 11 bases. The CDR3 loop spans 12 amino acids. Per germline, CDR1 MNHNY and CDR2 SVGAGI (reference sequence). Trimming cost V 5 bases and J 8 bases; bases outside gene matches: 2. The CDR3 protein is CASSRLAGKQYF. In DNA form, the CDR3 reads TGTGCCAGCAGTCGACTAGCGGGAAAGCAGTACTTC.

The rearrangement links TRBV7-2 to TRBJ1-3; D uncertain. CDR3 size: 18 residues. The germline V gene encodes CDR1 SGHTA and CDR2 FQGNSA. V lost 5 bases and J lost 0, with 20 bases in between. The CDR3 DNA reads as TGTGCCAGCAGCCGGTCGGCTGGGCAGCAAAGCTCTGGAAACACCATATATTTT. Protein sequence: CASSRSAGQQSSGNTIYF.

Only one count was recorded for this clone. V is TRBV12-5 and J is TRBJ1-3; the D gene is possibly TRBD1 (6 bases). The V gene lost 1 base and the J gene lost 6 bases, with 16 bases spanning the gap. The CDR3 spans 16 residues. CDR1 and CDR2 from the germline V gene are LGHNT and FRNRAP. CDR3 residues: CASGLARAGGQNTIYF. CDR3 in DNA: TGTGCTAGTGGTTTGGCCCGAGCGGGGGGGCAAAACACCATATATTTT.

This clone was detected a few times. The CDR3 region has the DNA TGTGCCACCGGACGACAGGGATCCAATGGCTACACCTTC. Its protein is CATGRQGSNGYTF. The chain carries TRBV12-3 or TRBV12-4 and TRBJ1-2; 7 bases match TRBD1. This CDR3 region has 13 residues. Trimming took 10 bases from V and 6 from J; bases not matched to a gene: 11.

About this clone itself: Additional DNA sequences in this sample encode the identical CDR3. The J gene is TRBJ2-7, the V gene TRBV27; weak D call: TRBD2 (7 bases). The V gene's germline CDR1 is MNHEY and CDR2 SMNVEV (reference sequence). V was pared by 0 bases and J by 5 bases, with 14 bases between. This CDR3 is built from 15 residues. CDR3 residues: CASSLSSRGGHEQYF. The CDR3, as DNA: TGTGCCAGCAGTTTATCTTCAAGGGGGGGCCACGAGCAGTACTTC.

The chain links TRBV4-2 to TRBJ2-7; a possible D gene is TRBD2 (5 bases). The CDR3 covers 14 residues. Germline CDR1 and CDR2: LGHNA and YNFKEQ. The V gene lost 0 bases and the J gene lost 5 bases, with 11 bases spanning the gap. This chain's CDR3 is CASSQDDSEDEQYF. The CDR3 region has the DNA TGTGCCAGCAGCCAAGATGACTCGGAGGACGAGCAGTACTTC.

In DNA form, the CDR3 reads TGTGCCAGCAGTCTTTTAACAGGGGTTTGGGGAGAGACCCAGTACTTC. Protein sequence: CASSLLTGVWGETQYF. The V call is TRBV25-1, the J call TRBJ2-5, with TRBD1 matching 7 bases. Germline loops: CDR1 MGHDK, CDR2 SYGVNS. The CDR3 has 16 residues. Unmatched junction bases numbered 13, after V lost 5 bases and J lost 4 bases.

The chain employs TRBV6-6 and TRBJ1-4, with D maybe TRBD1 (6 bases). V lost 7 bases and J 8 bases, leaving 17 bases between the germline ends. This CDR3 is 14 amino acids long. Germline V gives CDR1 MNHNY, CDR2 SVGAGI (reference sequence). The CDR3 protein is CASKIQQGREKLFF. The CDR3 nucleotides are TGTGCCAGCAAGATACAACAGGGTCGGGAAAAACTGTTTTTT.

This clone was observed a few times. This chain connects TRBV7-9 to TRBJ1-2; TRBD1 might be the D (6 bases). CDR3 length: 13 amino acids. With 1 base removed from V and 9 bases from J, the gap between germline ends came to 12 bases. Germline CDR1 SEHNR, CDR2 FQNEAQ (reference sequence). CDR3 sequence (DNA): TGTGCCAGCAGCTTAGGTTCGAGGGGGAGCTACACCTTC. Protein sequence: CASSLGSRGSYTF.

This clone was counted a few times. The chain uses TRBV11-2 and TRBJ2-7, with TRBD1 matching over 9 bases. Trimming at V came to 5 bases and at J to 0 bases, leaving 5 bases not matched to a gene. The CDR3 is 15 amino acids. Per germline, CDR1 SGHAT and CDR2 FQNNGV. CDR3 loop: CASSQDRGNSYEQYF. The CDR3 coding sequence is TGTGCCAGCAGCCAAGACAGGGGGAACTCCTACGAGCAGTACTTC.

This clone was detected only a few times. This chain links TRBV29-1 with TRBJ2-5; TRBD1 matches 9 bases. This CDR3 has 14 amino acids. V shed 4 bases, J shed 6 bases, and the junction held 9 bases outside the gene matches. Germline V lookup: CDR1 SQVTM, CDR2 ANQGSEA. The CDR3 nucleotides are TGCAGCGTTGGAGACAGGGGGTTCCCTCAGACCCAGTACTTC. It encodes CSVGDRGFPQTQYF. Together with reference TRBV29-1 and TRBJ2-5, the CDR3 gives the full variable domain: SAVISQKPSRDICQRGTSLTIQCQVDSQVTMMFWYRQQPGQSLTLIATANQGSEATYESGFVIDKFPISRPNLTFSTLTVSNMSPEDSSIYLCSVGDRGFPQTQYFGPGTRLLVL.